This T cell receptor beta chain was recorded in a study of blood T cell repertoires in COVID-19. As for the study in general: Spain, Italy and the United States supplied samples that represented acute and convalescent COVID-19. PBMCs, B-cell-depleted T cells, or T cells provided the cDNA or gDNA that made up the material.

The authors' processing: Amplification of reference gene primers provided the estimated nucleated cell counts. Using immunoSEQ multiplex PCR, the repertoire was profiled, and TCRdb retains in-frame clones only, with some absent. The V and J calls and clone size were taken over from that table, and D and trimming were inferred from the DNA. The sample holds a few hundred thousand clones, 86% seen once. The V segment lost 5 bases and the J segment 1 base; nucleotides outside the gene matches: 3. This CDR3 is 14 amino acids long. Germline CDR1 MNHEY, CDR2 SVGAGI. The sample taken for sequencing was peripheral blood. This clonotype was sampled from a woman in her fifties or sixties with acute or convalescent COVID-19. V is TRBV6-5 and J is TRBJ2-7; TRBD1 matches 9 bases. CDR3 in amino acids: CASSPDRGSYEQYF. In DNA, the CDR3 is TGTGCCAGCAGTCCGGACAGGGGTTCCTACGAGCAGTACTTC.